A single sample is the source of the 13 T cell receptor beta chains below, sequenced in a study of cytomegalovirus exposure and HLA in healthy donors. Primers: 60 Vbeta forward and 13 Jbeta reverse. TCRdb's copy holds only in-frame clones and misses some; the assay was immunoSEQ multiplex PCR. The sample contains around 150,000 clones, 64% of which appear only once. The specimen sequenced was PBMCs. These receptors all stem from a woman aged 25-40 years in good health and CMV-seropositive.

The count of this clone is one. This chain connects TRBV5-1 to TRBJ2-7; weak D call: TRBD2 (6 bases). Trimming shortened V by 4 bases and J by 6 bases, and 17 bases separated the two germline ends. Germline CDR1 is SGHRS and CDR2 is YFSETQ. CDR3 size: 14 residues. The CDR3, as DNA: TGCGCCAGCAGCCCGGGACCCCAGGGACTCGAGCAGTACTTC. Translating it yields CASSPGPQGLEQYF.

This clone was counted only a few times. V is TRBV30 and J is TRBJ2-5; TRBD1 matches at 8 bases. CDR3 length: 14 residues. Looked up from germline, CDR1 is GTSNPN and CDR2 is SVGIG (reference sequence). The junction had 3 bases not matched to a gene; V was cut back by 2 bases and J by 1 base. DNA for the CDR3: TGTGCCTGGAGTCCCGGGACAGGCCAAGAGACCCAGTACTTC. Amino acid sequence: CAWSPGTGQETQYF.

V and J are TRBV10-3 and TRBJ2-3, with D perhaps matching TRBD1 (5 bases). The germline V and J ends were trimmed by 3 bases and 3 bases, with 13 bases remaining between them. In germline, CDR1 is ENHRY, CDR2 SYGVKD. CDR3 length: 15 amino acids. The CDR3 DNA reads TGTGCCATCAGTGATAGTAAAGGGGCAACAGATACGCAGTATTTT. This sequence encodes CAISDSKGATDTQYF.

This sequence joins TRBV6-1 and TRBJ2-7; 7 bases match TRBD2. CDR1 and CDR2 from the germline V gene are MNHNS and SASEGT. The J segment lost 0 bases and the V segment lost 5 bases, leaving 4 bases of the junction unmatched. This CDR3 comprises 14 residues. The CDR3 DNA follows: TGTGCCAGCAGTTTACTAGCGCACTCCTACGAGCAGTACTTC. It encodes CASSLLAHSYEQYF.

Comment on this clone: The junction and the germline gene differ at one end; a read error may be behind it. This sequence joins TRBV11-1 and TRBJ2-7; D perhaps matches TRBD2 (6 bases). Germline CDR1 is SGHAT and CDR2 is FQDESV (reference sequence). This CDR3 contains 13 residues. CDR3 DNA: TGTGCCAGCAGCTTAGAGGCCGGCGGGCGGAGGGACTTC. This gives the protein CASSLEAGGRRDF.

The rearrangement links TRBV6-6 to TRBJ2-7; D is possibly TRBD1 (6 bases). The germline V gene has CDR1 MNHNY and CDR2 SVGAGI (reference sequence). The CDR3 is made up of 12 amino acids. The ends were cut back, 10 bases at V and 6 bases at J, with 16 bases in the middle. The CDR3 sequence: CATSGQSSEQYF. The CDR3 DNA sequence: TGTGCCACCTCGGGACAAAGTAGCGAGCAGTACTTC.

The J gene is TRBJ2-7, the V gene TRBV5-1, with D possibly being TRBD1 (6 bases). The CDR3 totals 14 residues. V shed 0 bases and J shed 3 bases, with 10 bases lying between them. CDR1 is SGHRS, CDR2 YFSETQ, per germline. The CDR3 DNA is TGCGCCAGCAGCTTGGCTGGCAGGGGCTACGAGCAGTACTTC. This sequence encodes CASSLAGRGYEQYF.

V usage is TRBV18 and J usage is TRBJ2-7; 7 bases map to TRBD1. The CDR3 has 15 amino acids. In germline, CDR1 is KGHSH, CDR2 LQKENI. Trimming took 6 bases from V and 4 from J; bases not matched to a gene: 12. CDR3: CASSRSGQGVYEQYF. As DNA, the CDR3 is TGTGCCAGCTCCCGATCCGGGCAGGGGGTGTACGAGCAGTACTTC.

The chain is built from TRBV6-6 and TRBJ2-3; D not resolved. Trimming pared 3 bases from V and 3 bases from J, leaving 13 bases between. Germline values: CDR1 MNHNY, CDR2 SVGAGI (reference sequence). The CDR3 runs 15 residues. The CDR3: CASSYVTGSTDTQYF. CDR3 sequence (DNA): TGTGCCAGCAGTTATGTTACCGGTTCAACAGATACGCAGTATTTT.

This clone has more than one count but fewer than ten. This chain links TRBV28 with TRBJ1-1, with a tentative D call TRBD1 (6 bases). This CDR3 is built from 15 residues. Germline V gives CDR1 MDHEN, CDR2 SYDVKM. V lost 4 bases to trimming and J lost 1 base, with 13 bases between them. The CDR3 nucleotides are TGTGCCAGCAGTTATTCGACAGGTTGGAACACTGAAGCTTTCTTT. Its protein is CASSYSTGWNTEAFF.

The J gene is TRBJ1-6, the V gene TRBV14; D is possibly TRBD1 (6 bases). The CDR3 covers 15 residues. CDR1 is SGHDN and CDR2 is FVKESK in the germline V gene. Deletions cut 4 bases from V and 7 bases from J, with 14 bases between. The CDR3 is CASSLQGSENSPLHF. In DNA form, the CDR3 reads TGTGCCAGCAGCCTCCAGGGGAGTGAGAATTCACCCCTCCACTTT.

In this sample, this clone turned up a few times. The chain couples TRBV27 to TRBJ2-3; D remains unclear. The CDR3 is made up of 19 amino acids. Germline V gene lookup returns CDR1 MNHEY and CDR2 SMNVEV (reference sequence). Trimming cost V 0 bases and J 2 bases, with 21 bases left between them. CDR3 in DNA: TGTGCCAGCAGTTTATCCTCCACTACACACTACGGCCCCACAGATACGCAGTATTTT. It is translated as CASSLSSTTHYGPTDTQYF.

This clone was counted a few times. The V gene is TRBV5-6, the J gene TRBJ1-1, with D unresolved. This CDR3 contains 13 residues. Germline CDR1 SGHDT, CDR2 YYEEEE. Trimming left V 2 bases short and J 1 base short, with 6 bases between. The CDR3 loop is CASSLHPNTEAFF. For the CDR3, the DNA is TGTGCCAGCAGCTTACACCCGAACACTGAAGCTTTCTTT.